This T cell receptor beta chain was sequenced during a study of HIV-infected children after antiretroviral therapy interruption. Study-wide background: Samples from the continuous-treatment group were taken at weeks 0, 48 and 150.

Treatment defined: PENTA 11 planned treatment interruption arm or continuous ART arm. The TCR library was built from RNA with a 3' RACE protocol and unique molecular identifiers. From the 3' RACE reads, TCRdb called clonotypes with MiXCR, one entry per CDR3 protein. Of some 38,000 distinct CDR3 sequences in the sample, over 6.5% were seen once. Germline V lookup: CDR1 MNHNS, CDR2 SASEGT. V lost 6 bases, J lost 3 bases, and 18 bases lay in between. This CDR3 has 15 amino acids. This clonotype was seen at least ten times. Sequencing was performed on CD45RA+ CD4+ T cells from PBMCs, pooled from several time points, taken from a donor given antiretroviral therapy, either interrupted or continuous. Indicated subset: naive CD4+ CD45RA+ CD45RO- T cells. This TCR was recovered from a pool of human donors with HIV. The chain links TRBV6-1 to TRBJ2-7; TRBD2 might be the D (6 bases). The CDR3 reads CASSGGTEAVYEQYF. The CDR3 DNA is TGTGCCAGCAGCGGAGGGACGGAAGCGGTCTACGAGCAGTACTTC.